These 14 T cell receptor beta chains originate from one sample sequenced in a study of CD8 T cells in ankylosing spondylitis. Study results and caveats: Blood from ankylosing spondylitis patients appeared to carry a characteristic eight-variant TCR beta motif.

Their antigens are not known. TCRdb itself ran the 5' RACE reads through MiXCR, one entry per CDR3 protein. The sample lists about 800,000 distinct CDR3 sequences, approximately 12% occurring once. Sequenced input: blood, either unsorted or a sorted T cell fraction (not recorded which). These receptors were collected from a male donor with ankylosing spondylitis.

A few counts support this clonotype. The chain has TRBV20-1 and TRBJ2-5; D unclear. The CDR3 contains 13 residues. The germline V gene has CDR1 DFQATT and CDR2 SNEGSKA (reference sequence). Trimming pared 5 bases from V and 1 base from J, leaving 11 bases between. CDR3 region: CSAPRPVQETQYF. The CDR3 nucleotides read TGCAGTGCTCCCCGGCCGGTCCAAGAGACCCAGTACTTC.

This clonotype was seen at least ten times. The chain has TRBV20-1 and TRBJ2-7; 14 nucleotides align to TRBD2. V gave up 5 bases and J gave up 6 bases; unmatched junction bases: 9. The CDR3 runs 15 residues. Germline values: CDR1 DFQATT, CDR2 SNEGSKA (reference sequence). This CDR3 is CSAGGLAGVWGEQYF. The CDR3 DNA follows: TGCAGTGCTGGGGGACTAGCGGGAGTTTGGGGCGAGCAGTACTTC.

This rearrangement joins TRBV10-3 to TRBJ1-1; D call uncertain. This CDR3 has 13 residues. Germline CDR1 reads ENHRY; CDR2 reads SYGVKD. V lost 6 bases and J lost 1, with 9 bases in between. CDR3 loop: CAIRTSKNTEAFF. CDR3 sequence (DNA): TGTGCCATCAGGACAAGCAAGAACACTGAAGCTTTCTTT.

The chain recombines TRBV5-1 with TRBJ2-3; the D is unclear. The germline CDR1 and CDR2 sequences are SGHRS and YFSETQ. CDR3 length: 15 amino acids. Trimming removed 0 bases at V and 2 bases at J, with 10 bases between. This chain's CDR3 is CASSLAAPFTDTQYF. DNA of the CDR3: TGCGCCAGCAGCTTGGCTGCTCCTTTCACAGATACGCAGTATTTT.

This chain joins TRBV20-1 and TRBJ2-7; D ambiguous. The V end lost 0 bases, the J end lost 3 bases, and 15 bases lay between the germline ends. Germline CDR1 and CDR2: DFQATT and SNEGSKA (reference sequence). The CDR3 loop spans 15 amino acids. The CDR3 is CSARDASYTDYEQYF. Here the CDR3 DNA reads TGCAGTGCTAGAGATGCTTCCTACACTGACTACGAGCAGTACTTC.

Written as DNA, the CDR3 is TGTGCCATCAGTGGAGGGGAGAATTCACCCCTCCACTTT. This gives the protein CAISGGENSPLHF. This rearrangement joins TRBV10-3 to TRBJ1-6; weak D call: TRBD1 (5 bases). With 4 bases removed from V and 7 bases from J, the gap between germline ends came to 8 bases. Germline CDR1 reads ENHRY; CDR2 reads SYGVKD. The CDR3 spans 13 residues.

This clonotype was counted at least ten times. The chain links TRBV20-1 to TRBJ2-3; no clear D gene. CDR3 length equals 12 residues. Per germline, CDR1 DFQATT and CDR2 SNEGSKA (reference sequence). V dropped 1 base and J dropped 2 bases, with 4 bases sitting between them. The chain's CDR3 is CSARGDTDTQYF. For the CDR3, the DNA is TGCAGTGCTAGAGGGGACACAGATACGCAGTATTTT.

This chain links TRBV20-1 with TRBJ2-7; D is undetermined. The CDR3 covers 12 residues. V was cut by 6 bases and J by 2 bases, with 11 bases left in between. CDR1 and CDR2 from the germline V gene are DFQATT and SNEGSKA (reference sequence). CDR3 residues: CSAGIPAYEQYF. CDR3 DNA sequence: TGCAGTGCGGGAATCCCAGCCTACGAGCAGTACTTC.

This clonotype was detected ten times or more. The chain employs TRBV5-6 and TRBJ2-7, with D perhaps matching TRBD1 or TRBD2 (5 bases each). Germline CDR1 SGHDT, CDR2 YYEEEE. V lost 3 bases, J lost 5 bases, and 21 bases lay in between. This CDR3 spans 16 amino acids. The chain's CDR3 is CASSSDPRGNPHEQYF. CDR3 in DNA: TGTGCCAGCAGCTCGGACCCGAGGGGAAACCCCCACGAGCAGTACTTC.

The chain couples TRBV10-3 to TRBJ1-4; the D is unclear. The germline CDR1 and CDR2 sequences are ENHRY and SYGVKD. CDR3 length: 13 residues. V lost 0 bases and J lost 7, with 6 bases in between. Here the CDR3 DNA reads TGTGCCATCAGTGAGTCGACGGCTGAAAAACTGTTTTTT. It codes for CAISESTAEKLFF.

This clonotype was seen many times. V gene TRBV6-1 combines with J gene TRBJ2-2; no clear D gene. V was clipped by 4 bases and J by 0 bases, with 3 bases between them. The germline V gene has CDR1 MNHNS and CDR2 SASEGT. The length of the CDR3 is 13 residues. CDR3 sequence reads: CASSGTNTGELFF. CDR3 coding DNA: TGTGCCAGCAGTGGAACGAACACCGGGGAGCTGTTTTTT.

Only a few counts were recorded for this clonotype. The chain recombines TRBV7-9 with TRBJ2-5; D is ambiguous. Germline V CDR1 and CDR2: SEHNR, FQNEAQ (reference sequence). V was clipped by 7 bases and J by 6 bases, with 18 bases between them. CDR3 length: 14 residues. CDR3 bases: TGTGCCAGCACCACCACTTGGCTCAACAAGACCCAGTACTTC. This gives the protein CASTTTWLNKTQYF.

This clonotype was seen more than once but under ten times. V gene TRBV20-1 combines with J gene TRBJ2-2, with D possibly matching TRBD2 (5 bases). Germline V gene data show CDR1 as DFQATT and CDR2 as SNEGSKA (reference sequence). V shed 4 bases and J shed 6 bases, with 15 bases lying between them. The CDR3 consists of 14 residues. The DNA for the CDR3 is TGCAGTGCTATTCGCTCGGGAAGGGCCGGGGAGCTGTTTTTT. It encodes CSAIRSGRAGELFF.

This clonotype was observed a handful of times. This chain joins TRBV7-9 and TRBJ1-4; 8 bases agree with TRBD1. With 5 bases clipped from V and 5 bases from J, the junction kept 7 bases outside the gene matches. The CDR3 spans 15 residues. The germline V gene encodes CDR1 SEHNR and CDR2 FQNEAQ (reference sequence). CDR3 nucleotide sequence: TGTGCCAGCAGCCGAGGACAGGGCAAAAATGAAAAACTGTTTTTT. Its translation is CASSRGQGKNEKLFF. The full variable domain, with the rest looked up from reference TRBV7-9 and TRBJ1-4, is DTGVSQNPRHKITKRGQNVTFRCDPISEHNRLYWYRQTLGQGPEFLTYFQNEAQLEKSRLLSDRFSAERPKGSFSTLEIQRTEQGDSAMYLCASSRGQGKNEKLFFGSGTQLSVL.